A single sample is the source of the 18 T cell receptor beta chains below, sequenced in a study of response to subunit inactivated influenza vaccine. TCRdb reanalysed the RT-PCR reads using MiXCR and keeps one entry per CDR3 protein. The sample contains over 650,000 distinct CDR3 sequences, approximately 18% of which appear only once. Sequenced material: PBMCs from blood, taken roughly 5 days after vaccination. These receptor sequences come from a middle-aged man who received an inactivated influenza vaccine.

V usage is TRBV24-1 and J usage is TRBJ1-6, with D unclear. The CDR3 is made up of 13 amino acids. The ends were cut back, 3 bases at V and 8 bases at J, with 7 bases in the middle. Germline lookup yields CDR1 KGHDR and CDR2 SFDVKD. The DNA of the CDR3 is TGTGCCACCAGTGATACAAGGGATTCACCCCTCCACTTT. Its protein is CATSDTRDSPLHF.

This clonotype was counted at least ten times. The V and J genes are TRBV5-1 and TRBJ2-5; D is possibly TRBD1 (6 bases). The length of the CDR3 is 14 residues. Trimming took off 3 bases at V and 2 bases at J, with 11 bases between the two ends. CDR1 and CDR2 (germline): SGHRS, YFSETQ. The CDR3 region is CASSSGHRQETQYF. The CDR3 region has the DNA TGCGCCAGCAGCTCGGGACACCGACAAGAGACCCAGTACTTC.

The rearrangement joins TRBV6-5 to TRBJ2-7; a weak D match, TRBD2 (6 bases). CDR3 length equals 14 residues. The V gene lost 2 bases and the J gene lost 5 bases, with 13 bases spanning the gap. CDR1 is MNHEY, CDR2 SVGAGI, per germline. CDR3 sequence reads: CASSYSLGGDEQYF. The DNA for the CDR3 is TGTGCCAGCAGTTACAGCCTCGGAGGGGACGAGCAGTACTTC.

V is TRBV28 and J is TRBJ2-7, with 10 positions matching TRBD2. The trim removed 4 bases at V and 3 bases at J, leaving 3 bases unmatched. The length of the CDR3 is 14 residues. Per the germline V gene, CDR1 is MDHEN and CDR2 is SYDVKM. The CDR3 is CASSYGTSVYEQYF. The CDR3 nucleotides are TGTGCCAGCAGTTACGGGACTAGCGTCTACGAGCAGTACTTC.

This clonotype was recorded a few times. The chain links TRBV30 to TRBJ1-5; D remains ambiguous. The CDR3 extends over 12 amino acids. Trimming stripped 2 bases from V and 6 bases from J, with 8 bases between. CDR1 is GTSNPN, CDR2 SVGIG, per germline (reference sequence). The CDR3 sequence is CAWSKGFQPQHF. For the CDR3, the DNA is TGTGCCTGGAGTAAAGGATTTCAGCCCCAGCATTTT.

The chain uses TRBV7-9 and TRBJ2-2; TRBD1 might be the D (6 bases). Germline-derived CDR1 and CDR2 are SEHNR and FQNEAQ (reference sequence). Trimming pared 3 bases from V and 1 base from J, leaving 9 bases between. The CDR3 consists of 15 residues. The CDR3 sequence: CASSFQDRNTGELFF. The CDR3 bases are TGTGCCAGCAGCTTCCAGGACAGGAACACCGGGGAGCTGTTTTTT.

The chain links TRBV4-2 to TRBJ2-3; 7 nucleotides align to TRBD2. The V segment lost 1 base and the J segment 1 base; nucleotides outside the gene matches: 5. Germline V gene data show CDR1 as LGHNA and CDR2 as YNFKEQ. The length of the CDR3 is 16 residues. For the CDR3, the DNA is TGTGCCAGCAGCCAAGCGGCCAGCGGGGGCACAGATACGCAGTATTTT. It codes for CASSQAASGGTDTQYF.

This clonotype was counted only a few times. J is TRBJ2-6 and V is TRBV6-1; 7 nucleotides align to TRBD2. J lost 2 bases, V lost 8 bases, and 3 bases had no gene match. The CDR3 loop spans 14 amino acids. Germline assignment: CDR1 MNHNS and CDR2 SASEGT. The CDR3 coding sequence is TGTGCCAGCGTAGGGAGGGCTGGGGCCAACGTCCTGACTTTC. It specifies CASVGRAGANVLTF.

There are many counts of this clonotype. This rearrangement joins TRBV29-1 to TRBJ2-1; 11 bases agree with TRBD2. Trimming at V came to 4 bases and at J to 5 bases, leaving 7 bases not matched to a gene. Germline CDR1 is SQVTM and CDR2 is ANQGSEA. The CDR3 extends over 15 amino acids. CDR3: CSVGLLLAGDNEQFF. Written as DNA, the CDR3 is TGCAGCGTTGGCCTCTTACTAGCGGGAGACAATGAGCAGTTCTTC.

This clonotype came up a few times. V is TRBV21-1 and J is TRBJ1-6; TRBD1 reflects the table's D call only, with no check against the DNA. TRBV21-1 is a known pseudogene. The CDR3 has 15 amino acids. For the CDR3, the DNA is TGTGCCAGCAGCAAAGAGGGGGTACGGGATTCACCCCTCCACTTT. Translation gives CASSKEGVRDSPLHF.

This clonotype was seen a handful of times. The chain is built from TRBV7-8 and TRBJ1-4; 7 bases are a match to TRBD1. The CDR3 consists of 18 residues. The germline V gene has CDR1 SGHVS and CDR2 FQNEAQ. V shed 5 bases and J 0 bases; nucleotides not matched to a gene: 12. The CDR3 here is CASSEDRARTTTNEKLFF. The CDR3 nucleotides read TGTGCCAGCAGCGAAGACAGGGCCCGGACTACAACTAATGAAAAACTGTTTTTT.

This clonotype was found a few times. The V call is TRBV11-1, the J call TRBJ2-3; D uncertain. Looked up from germline, CDR1 is SGHAT and CDR2 is FQDESV (reference sequence). The V end was cut by 6 bases, the J end by 4 bases, with 11 bases between. The CDR3 extends over 13 amino acids. The CDR3 sequence: CASSSLGADTQYF. CDR3 DNA: TGTGCCAGCAGTTCGCTTGGGGCAGATACGCAGTATTTT.

The chain uses TRBV11-2 and TRBJ2-7; TRBD1 is a possible D gene (6 bases). Germline CDR1 reads SGHAT; CDR2 reads FQNNGV. The length of the CDR3 is 14 residues. V was clipped by 5 bases and J by 3 bases, with 14 bases between them. CDR3 sequence (DNA): TGTGCCAGCAGCCTCAGGGGCACCTTCTACGAGCAGTACTTC. Its protein product is CASSLRGTFYEQYF.

The J gene is TRBJ1-1, the V gene TRBV4-3; D is unresolved. Trimming removed 0 bases from V and 0 bases from J, with 11 bases in between. This CDR3 is 16 amino acids long. The germline gives CDR1 LGHNA, CDR2 YSLEER. Here the CDR3 DNA reads TGCGCCAGCAGCCAAGAAGTCACAGTTATGAACACTGAAGCTTTCTTT. Amino acid sequence: CASSQEVTVMNTEAFF.

This sequence joins TRBV28 and TRBJ2-2; D tentatively reads TRBD1 or TRBD2 (5 bases each). The germline gives CDR1 MDHEN, CDR2 SYDVKM. Trimming cost V 10 bases and J 1 base, with 10 bases left between them. CDR3 length: 13 residues. CDR3 in DNA: TGTGCCACCCGGGACGGGAACACCGGGGAGCTGTTTTTT. Translating gives CATRDGNTGELFF.

As concerns this clonotype: One end of the junction varies from germline; a read error may be responsible. The chain is built from TRBV7-6 and TRBJ1-3; D might be TRBD1 (6 bases). The CDR3 is 15 residues long. Germline V gives CDR1 SGHVS, CDR2 FNYEAQ. CDR3 sequence (DNA): TGTGCCAGCAGCCCCGGGACAACCTCTGGAAAGACCATATATTTT. Residues: CASSPGTTSGKTIYF. Using reference TRBV7-6 and TRBJ1-3 for the parts outside the CDR3, the full variable domain is GAGVSQSPRYKVTKRGQDVALRCDPISGHVSLYWYRQALGQGPEFLTYFNYEAQQDKSGLPNDRFSAERPEGSISTLTIQRTEQRDSAMYRCASSPGTTSGKTIYFGEGSWLTVV.

This chain links TRBV6-1 with TRBJ2-3; 15 bases are shared with TRBD2. The CDR3 is 18 residues long. CDR1 and CDR2 (germline): MNHNS, SASEGT. With 6 bases clipped from V and 6 bases from J, the junction kept 13 bases outside the gene matches. The CDR3 DNA follows: TGTGCCAGCAGAACCGGGACTAGCGGGGGGACCGGTTGGGATACGCAGTATTTT. The encoded protein is CASRTGTSGGTGWDTQYF.

This rearrangement joins TRBV7-2 to TRBJ2-3; D unclear. The CDR3 spans 13 residues. V was shortened by 2 bases and J by 4 bases, with 7 bases between the two germline ends. The germline V gene has CDR1 SGHTA and CDR2 FQGNSA. The CDR3 coding sequence is TGTGCCAGCAGCTTACAGGCCTCAGATACGCAGTATTTT. This encodes CASSLQASDTQYF. The whole variable domain, remainder taken from reference TRBV7-2 and TRBJ2-3, is GAGVSQSPSNKVTEKGKDVELRCDPISGHTALYWYRQSLGQGLEFLIYFQGNSAPDKSGLPSDRFSAERTGGSVSTLTIQRTQQEDSAVYLCASSLQASDTQYFGPGTRLTVL.